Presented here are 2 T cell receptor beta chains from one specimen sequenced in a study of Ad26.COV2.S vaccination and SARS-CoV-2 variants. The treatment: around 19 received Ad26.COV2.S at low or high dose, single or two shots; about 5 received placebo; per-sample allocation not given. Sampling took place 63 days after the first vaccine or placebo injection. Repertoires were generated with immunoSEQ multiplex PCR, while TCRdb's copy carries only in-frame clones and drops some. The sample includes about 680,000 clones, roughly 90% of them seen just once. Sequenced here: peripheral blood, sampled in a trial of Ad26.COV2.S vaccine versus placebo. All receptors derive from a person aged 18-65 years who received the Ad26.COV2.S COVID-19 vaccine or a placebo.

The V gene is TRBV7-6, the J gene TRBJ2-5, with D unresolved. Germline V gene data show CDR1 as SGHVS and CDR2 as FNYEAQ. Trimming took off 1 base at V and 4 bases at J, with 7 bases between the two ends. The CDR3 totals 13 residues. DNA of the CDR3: TGTGCCAGCAGCTTAGATGGTGGAGAGACCCAGTACTTC. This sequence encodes CASSLDGGETQYF.

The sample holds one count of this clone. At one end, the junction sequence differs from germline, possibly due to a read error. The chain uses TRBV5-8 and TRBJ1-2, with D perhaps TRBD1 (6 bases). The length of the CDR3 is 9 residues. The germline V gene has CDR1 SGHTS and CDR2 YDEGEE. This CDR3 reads CASSWRGAF. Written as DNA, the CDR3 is TGTGCCAGCAGCTGGAGGGGGGCCTTC.